These 4 T cell receptor beta chains came from one sample sequenced in a study of T cell responses to AZD1222 COVID-19 vaccine. Produced via immunoSEQ multiplex PCR; TCRdb's table is partial and in-frame only. The sample carries about 170,000 clones, around 89% recorded once. This specimen was peripheral blood, taken on day 0 of AZD1222 vaccination. The receptors here all came from an adult in good health.

In DNA, the CDR3 is TGTGCCAGCAGCCCCTCAGCAGGGGGATATAATTCACCCCTCCACTTT. Translation: CASSPSAGGYNSPLHF. This chain links TRBV11-2 with TRBJ1-6; TRBD1 matches at 7 bases. Trimming took 5 bases from V and 4 from J; bases not matched to a gene: 8. Per the germline V gene, CDR1 is SGHAT and CDR2 is FQNNGV. This CDR3 contains 16 residues.

The V call is TRBV12-5, the J call TRBJ1-1; 10 bases match TRBD1. Germline CDR1 is LGHNT and CDR2 is FRNRAP. The CDR3 extends over 14 amino acids. V lost 5 bases, J lost 10 bases, and 10 bases stayed unmatched. This CDR3 reads CASGPGQGIGVAFF. The CDR3 bases are TGTGCTAGTGGTCCGGGACAGGGGATCGGAGTAGCTTTCTTT.

The rearrangement links TRBV28 to TRBJ1-6, with a tentative D call TRBD1 (5 bases). Trimming pared 5 bases from V and 5 bases from J, leaving 13 bases between. Germline assignment: CDR1 MDHEN and CDR2 SYDVKM. The CDR3 has 15 residues. The DNA of the CDR3 is TGTGCCAGCAGTGCCATGACAGAAGATAATTCACCCCTCCACTTT. Amino acid sequence: CASSAMTEDNSPLHF.

The chain carries TRBV5-1 and TRBJ1-4; D may be TRBD1 (5 bases). Germline V gene sequence: CDR1 SGHRS, CDR2 YFSETQ. The CDR3 totals 15 residues. The germline V and J ends were trimmed by 0 bases and 7 bases, with 13 bases remaining between them. CDR3 nucleotide sequence: TGCGCCAGCAGCTTGGAAGGGACCCCTCCTGAAAAACTGTTTTTT. This codes for CASSLEGTPPEKLFF. The full variable domain, rest sourced from reference TRBV5-1 and TRBJ1-4, is KAGVTQTPRYLIKTRGQQVTLSCSPISGHRSVSWYQQTPGQGLQFLFEYFSETQRNKGNFPGRFSGRQFSNSRSEMNVSTLELGDSALYLCASSLEGTPPEKLFFGSGTQLSVL.